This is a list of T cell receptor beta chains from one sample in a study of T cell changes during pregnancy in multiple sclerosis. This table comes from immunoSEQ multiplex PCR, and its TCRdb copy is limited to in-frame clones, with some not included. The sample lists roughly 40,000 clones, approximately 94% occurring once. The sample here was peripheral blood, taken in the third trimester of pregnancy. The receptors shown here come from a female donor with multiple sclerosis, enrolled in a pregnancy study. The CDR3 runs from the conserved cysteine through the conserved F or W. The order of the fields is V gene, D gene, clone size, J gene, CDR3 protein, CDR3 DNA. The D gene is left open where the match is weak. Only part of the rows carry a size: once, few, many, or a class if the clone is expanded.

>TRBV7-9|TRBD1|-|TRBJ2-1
CASSPGQTNYNEQFF
TGTGCCAGCAGCCCGGGACAGACCAACTACAATGAGCAGTTCTTC
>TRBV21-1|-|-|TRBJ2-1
CASSRDSTYNEQFF
TGTGCCAGCAGTCGGGACAGTACCTACAATGAGCAGTTCTTC
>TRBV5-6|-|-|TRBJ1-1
CASSTTWRGNTEAFF
TGTGCCAGCAGTACCACTTGGAGGGGTAACACTGAAGCTTTCTTT
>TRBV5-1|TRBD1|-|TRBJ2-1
CASSLMGQGNEQFF
TGCGCCAGCAGCCTAATGGGACAGGGAAATGAGCAGTTCTTC
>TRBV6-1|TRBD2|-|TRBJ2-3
CASKVASGGSDTQYF
TGTGCCAGCAAGGTCGCTAGCGGGGGATCAGATACGCAGTATTTT
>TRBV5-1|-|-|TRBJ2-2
CASRLGGIWTGELFF
TGCGCCAGCAGATTAGGCGGGATTTGGACCGGGGAGCTGTTTTTT
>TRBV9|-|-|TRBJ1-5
CASSDKQGWEYSNQPQHF
TGTGCCAGCAGCGACAAACAGGGTTGGGAGTATAGCAATCAGCCCCAGCATTTT
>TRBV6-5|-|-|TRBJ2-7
CASSHPAGRSHEQYF
TGTGCCAGCAGTCACCCCGCCGGGAGAAGCCACGAGCAGTACTTC
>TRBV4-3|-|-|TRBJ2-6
CASSQVGALSGANVLTF
TGCGCCAGCAGCCAAGTAGGGGCACTCTCTGGGGCCAACGTCCTGACTTTC
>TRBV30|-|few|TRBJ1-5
CAWSAHTSNQPQHF
TGTGCCTGGAGTGCCCACACTAGCAATCAGCCCCAGCATTTT
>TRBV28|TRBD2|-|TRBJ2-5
CASSSRLALIQETQYF
TGTGCCAGCAGTTCTCGACTAGCGCTGATCCAAGAGACCCAGTACTTC
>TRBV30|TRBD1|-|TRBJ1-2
CACDREGNGYTF
TGTGCCTGCGACAGGGAAGGGAATGGCTACACCTTC
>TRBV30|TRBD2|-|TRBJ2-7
CAWSTSGTYEQYF
TGTGCCTGGAGTACTAGCGGGACTTACGAGCAGTACTTC
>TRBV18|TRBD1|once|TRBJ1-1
CASSSGQFWAEAFF
TGTGCCAGCTCATCGGGACAGTTTTGGGCTGAAGCTTTCTTT
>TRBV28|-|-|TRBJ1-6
CASSLIRTAYNSPLHF
TGTGCCAGCAGCCTAATCAGGACAGCTTATAATTCACCCCTCCACTTT
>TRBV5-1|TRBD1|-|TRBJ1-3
CASSLSGQGGTASGNTIYF
TGCGCCAGCAGCTTGTCTGGACAGGGGGGAACGGCCTCTGGAAACACCATATATTTT
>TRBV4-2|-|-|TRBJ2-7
CASSQDPGEPTYEQYF
TGTGCCAGCAGCCAAGATCCGGGGGAGCCCACCTACGAGCAGTACTTC
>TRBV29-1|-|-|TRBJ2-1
CSVSRFSYNEQFF
TGCAGCGTTAGCAGGTTCTCCTACAATGAGCAGTTCTTC
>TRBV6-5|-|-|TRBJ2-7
CASSYSSSGGYEQYF
TGTGCCAGCAGTTACTCGTCTTCAGGGGGGTACGAGCAGTACTTC
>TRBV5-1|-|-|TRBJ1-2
CASSGQAAYGYTF
TGCGCCAGCAGCGGGCAGGCAGCCTATGGCTACACCTTC